These 9 T cell receptor beta chains were all obtained from the same sample, sequenced in a study of identical twins. One entry per CDR3 protein results from TCRdb running MiXCR on the 5' RACE reads. The data hold around 370,000 distinct CDR3 sequences, with 7% to 9.5% observed a single time. Material for sequencing was naive T cells sorted from blood. The receptors stem from a woman between 50 and 59 years old in good health.

This clonotype was picked up many times. J is TRBJ2-7 and V is TRBV15; D not resolved. The CDR3 consists of 13 residues. V was pared by 2 bases and J by 6 bases, with 11 bases between. CDR1 is LNHNV and CDR2 is YYDKDF in the germline V gene (reference sequence). The DNA for the CDR3 is TGTGCCACCAGCAGATCTACCGGCCGCGAGCAGTACTTC. This codes for CATSRSTGREQYF.

This clonotype was seen a few times. V and J are TRBV5-1 and TRBJ2-1; TRBD2 matches at 7 bases. Germline assignment: CDR1 SGHRS and CDR2 YFSETQ. The trim removed 6 bases at V and 0 bases at J, leaving 6 bases unmatched. The CDR3 sequence is 15 residues long. CDR3 sequence (DNA): TGCGCCAGCATGGTGGGGGGGGGCTCCTACAATGAGCAGTTCTTC. It yields the protein CASMVGGGSYNEQFF.

This clonotype was recorded a few times. The V call is TRBV9, the J call TRBJ2-7; TRBD2 aligns across 8 bases. The CDR3 is made up of 15 amino acids. V was pared by 3 bases and J by 6 bases, with 11 bases of the junction left unmatched. The germline CDR1 and CDR2 sequences are SGDLS and YYNGEE. This CDR3 is CASSEAGARSSEQYF. DNA for the CDR3: TGTGCCAGCAGCGAAGCGGGAGCAAGGTCTTCCGAGCAGTACTTC.

The J gene is TRBJ2-2, the V gene TRBV24-1; 9 bases are shared with TRBD1. The CDR3 consists of 14 residues. Per germline, CDR1 KGHDR and CDR2 SFDVKD. V shed 7 bases, J shed 8 bases, and the junction held 7 bases outside the gene matches. In nucleotides, the CDR3 is TGTGCCACCAGGTCCAAACAGGGGGCGGGGGAGCTGTTTTTT. Translating it yields CATRSKQGAGELFF.

V is TRBV30 and J is TRBJ2-3; 9 nucleotides align to TRBD1. Germline V CDR1 and CDR2: GTSNPN, SVGIG (reference sequence). The length of the CDR3 is 17 residues. Trimming cost V 4 bases and J 4 bases; bases outside gene matches: 15. The CDR3 protein is CAWKFRIGTGMPDTQYF. The DNA of the CDR3 is TGTGCCTGGAAATTTCGGATTGGGACAGGGATGCCAGATACGCAGTATTTT. Supplemented by reference TRBV30 and TRBJ2-3, the full variable domain reads SQTIHQWPATLVQPVGSPLSLECTVEGTSNPNLYWYRQAAGRGLQLLFYSVGIGQISSEVPQNLSASRPQDRQFILSSKKLLLSDSGFYLCAWKFRIGTGMPDTQYFGPGTRLTVL.

This chain uses TRBV5-5 with TRBJ2-2, with 7 bases fitting TRBD2. After removal of 6 bases from V and 5 bases from J, the junction contained 16 bases not matched to a gene. CDR3 size: 17 residues. From germline, CDR1 is SGHKS and CDR2 YYEKEE (reference sequence). CDR3 bases: TGTGCCAGCAAGCAGGGCGGCGGGAGAACGGGGACCGGGGAGCTGTTTTTT. The encoded protein is CASKQGGGRTGTGELFF.

The chain uses TRBV25-1 and TRBJ1-2; TRBD1 matches 8 bases. V was clipped by 1 base and J by 2 bases; unmatched bases: 3. The V gene's germline CDR1 is MGHDK and CDR2 SYGVNS. The CDR3 runs 15 residues. CDR3 in amino acids: CASSESWTGNYGYTF. The CDR3 nucleotides read TGTGCCAGCAGTGAATCCTGGACAGGGAACTATGGCTACACCTTC.

This clonotype was detected a few times. The chain has TRBV27 and TRBJ2-5; 11 bases match TRBD1. The CDR3 contains 13 residues. J gave up 4 bases and V 6 bases, and 1 base lay outside the gene matches. Germline V CDR1 and CDR2: MNHEY, SMNVEV (reference sequence). CDR3 sequence (DNA): TGTGCCAGCAGGGGGACAGGGGGAGAGACCCAGTACTTC. Amino acid sequence: CASRGTGGETQYF.

This clonotype occurred a few times. The chain couples TRBV18 to TRBJ2-1; 7 nucleotides agree with TRBD1. CDR3 length equals 15 residues. With V trimmed by 6 bases and J by 0 bases, 5 bases remained unmatched. Per the germline V gene, CDR1 is KGHSH and CDR2 is LQKENI. The CDR3 DNA follows: TGTGCCAGCTCCCAGTACAGGGGCTCCTACAATGAGCAGTTCTTC. Protein: CASSQYRGSYNEQFF. Combining the CDR3 with reference TRBV18 and TRBJ2-1 gives the whole variable domain NAGVMQNPRHLVRRRGQEARLRCSPMKGHSHVYWYRQLPEEGLKFMVYLQKENIIDESGMPKERFSAEFPKEGPSILRIQQVVRGDSAAYFCASSQYRGSYNEQFFGPGTRLTVL.